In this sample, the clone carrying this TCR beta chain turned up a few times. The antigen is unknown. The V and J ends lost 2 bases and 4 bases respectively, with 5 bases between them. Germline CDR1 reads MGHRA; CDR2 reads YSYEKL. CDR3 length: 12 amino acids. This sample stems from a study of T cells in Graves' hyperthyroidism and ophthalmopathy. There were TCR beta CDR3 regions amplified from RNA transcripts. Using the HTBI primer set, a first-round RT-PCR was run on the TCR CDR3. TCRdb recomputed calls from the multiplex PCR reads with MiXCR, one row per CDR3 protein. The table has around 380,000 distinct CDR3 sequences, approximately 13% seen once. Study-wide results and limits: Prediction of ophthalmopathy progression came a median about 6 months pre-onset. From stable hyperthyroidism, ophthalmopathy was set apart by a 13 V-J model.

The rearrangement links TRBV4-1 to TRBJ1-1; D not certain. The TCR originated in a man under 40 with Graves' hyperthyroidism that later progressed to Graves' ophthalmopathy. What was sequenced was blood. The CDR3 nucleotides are TGCGCCAGCAGCCAATCCGGCACTGAAGCTTTCTTT. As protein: CASSQSGTEAFF.